This TCR beta chain was profiled in a study of cytomegalovirus exposure and HLA in healthy donors. For this clone: Its target is not known.

Points from the study as a whole: Analysis performed later found 16,951 TCR beta sequences associated with HLA alleles at 0.05 false discovery rate. A cluster of highly shared sequence variants was likely a sequencing artifact.

The PCR contained 60 Vbeta and 13 Jbeta primers. Original processing methods: In a later analysis, of approximately 81 million unique beta chains, roughly 11 million appeared in at least two donors. Sequencing was performed with immunoSEQ multiplex PCR; in TCRdb, only in-frame clones are kept and a portion is missing. That table supplies the V and J calls and clone size; D and trimming were determined from the DNA. The sample has approximately 100,000 clones, around 82% seen once. The CDR3 covers 15 residues. Trimming took 2 bases from V and 4 from J; bases not matched to a gene: 7. The V gene's germline CDR1 is SGHTA and CDR2 FQGTGA.

This rearrangement joins TRBV7-3 to TRBJ2-5, with TRBD2 matching over 7 bases. The TCR was taken from a woman aged 40 to 55 in good health and CMV-seronegative. Sequenced sample: PBMCs. The CDR3 bases are TGTGCCAGCAGCTTAGGGACTACCCGCTCAGAGACCCAGTACTTC. It specifies CASSLGTTRSETQYF.